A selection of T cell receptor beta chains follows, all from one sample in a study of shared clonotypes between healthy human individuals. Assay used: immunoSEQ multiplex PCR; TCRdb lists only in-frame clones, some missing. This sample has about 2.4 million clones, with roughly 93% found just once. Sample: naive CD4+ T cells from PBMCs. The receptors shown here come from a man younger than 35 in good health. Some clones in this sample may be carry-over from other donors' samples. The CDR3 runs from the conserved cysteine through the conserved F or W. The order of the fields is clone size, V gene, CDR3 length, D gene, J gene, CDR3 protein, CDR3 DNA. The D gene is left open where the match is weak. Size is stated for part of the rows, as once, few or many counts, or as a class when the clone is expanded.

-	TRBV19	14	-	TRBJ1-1	CASSIDIVGTEAFF	TGTGCCAGTAGTATAGACATAGTAGGGACTGAAGCTTTCTTT
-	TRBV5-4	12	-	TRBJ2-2	CAVLGVGGELFF	TGTGCCGTACTGGGCGTGGGTGGGGAGCTGTTTTTT
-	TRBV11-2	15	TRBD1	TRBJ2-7	CASSLRRDRSYEQYF	TGTGCCAGCAGCTTAAGGAGGGACAGGTCCTACGAGCAGTACTTC
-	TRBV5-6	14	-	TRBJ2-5	CASSLGTAEGTQYF	TGTGCCAGCAGCCTAGGGACCGCCGAGGGGACCCAGTACTTC
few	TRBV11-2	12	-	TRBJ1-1	CASTTGITEAFF	TGTGCCAGCACCACAGGGATCACTGAAGCTTTCTTT
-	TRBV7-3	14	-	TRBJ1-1	CASSLYGSNTEAFF	TGTGCCAGCAGCTTATATGGCTCGAACACTGAAGCTTTCTTT
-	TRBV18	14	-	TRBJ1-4	CASSPQVTNEKLFF	TGTGCCAGCTCACCTCAGGTTACTAATGAAAAACTGTTTTTT
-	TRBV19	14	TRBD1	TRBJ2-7	CASSSSDRPYEQYF	TGTGCCAGTAGTTCTTCGGACAGGCCCTACGAGCAGTACTTC
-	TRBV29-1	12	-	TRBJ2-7	CSVLVASYEQYF	TGCAGCGTTTTGGTCGCTTCCTACGAGCAGTACTTC
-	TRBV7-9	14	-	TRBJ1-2	CASSFSGQRYGYTF	TGTGCCAGCAGCTTCAGTGGACAACGCTATGGCTACACCTTC
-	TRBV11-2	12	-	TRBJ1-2	CASSLGGYGYTF	TGTGCCAGCAGCTTAGGGGGGTATGGCTACACCTTC